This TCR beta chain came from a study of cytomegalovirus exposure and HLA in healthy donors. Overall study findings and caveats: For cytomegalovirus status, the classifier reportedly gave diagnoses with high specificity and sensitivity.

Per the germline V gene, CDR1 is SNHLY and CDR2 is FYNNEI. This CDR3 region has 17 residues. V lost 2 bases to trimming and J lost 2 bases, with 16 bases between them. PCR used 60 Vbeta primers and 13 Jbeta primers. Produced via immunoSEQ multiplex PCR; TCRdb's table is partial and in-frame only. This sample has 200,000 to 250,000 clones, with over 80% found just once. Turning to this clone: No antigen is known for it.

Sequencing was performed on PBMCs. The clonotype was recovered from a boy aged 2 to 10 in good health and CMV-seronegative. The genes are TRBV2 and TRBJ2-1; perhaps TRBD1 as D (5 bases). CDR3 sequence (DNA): TGTGCCAGCAGTGAAAGGGGTTCGCTAGGCCCCTACAATGAGCAGTTCTTC. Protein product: CASSERGSLGPYNEQFF.